This T cell receptor (beta chain) is drawn from a study of response to subunit inactivated influenza vaccine. CDR3 size: 16 residues. CDR1 SGHAT and CDR2 FQDESV come from the germline V gene (reference sequence). V shed 2 bases, J shed 4 bases, and the junction held 8 bases outside the gene matches. TCRdb re-analysed the RT-PCR reads in MiXCR, keeping a single row per CDR3 protein. The sample records around 760,000 distinct CDR3 sequences, around 13% being singletons. This TCR came from a man aged 50 to 59 who received an inactivated influenza vaccine. The chain carries TRBV11-1 and TRBJ2-1, with 7 positions matching TRBD2. Sample: PBMCs from blood, taken 14 to 15 days before vaccination. CDR3 sequence: CASSLWGGARYNEQFF. CDR3 bases: TGTGCCAGCAGCTTATGGGGGGGAGCTAGATACAATGAGCAGTTCTTC.